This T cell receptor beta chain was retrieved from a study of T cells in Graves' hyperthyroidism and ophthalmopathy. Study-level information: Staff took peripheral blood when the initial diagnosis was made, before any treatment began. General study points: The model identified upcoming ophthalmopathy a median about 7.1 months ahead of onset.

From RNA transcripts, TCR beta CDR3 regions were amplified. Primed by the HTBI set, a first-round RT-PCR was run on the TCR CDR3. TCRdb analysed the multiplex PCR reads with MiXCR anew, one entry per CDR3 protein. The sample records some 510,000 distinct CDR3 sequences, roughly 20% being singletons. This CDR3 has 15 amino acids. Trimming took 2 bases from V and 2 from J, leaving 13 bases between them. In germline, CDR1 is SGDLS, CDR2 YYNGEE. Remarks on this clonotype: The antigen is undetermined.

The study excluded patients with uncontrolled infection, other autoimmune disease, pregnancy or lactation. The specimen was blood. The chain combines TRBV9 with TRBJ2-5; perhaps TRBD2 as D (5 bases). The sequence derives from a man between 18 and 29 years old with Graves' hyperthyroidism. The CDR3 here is CASSVLGNPQETQYF. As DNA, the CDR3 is TGTGCCAGCAGCGTCCTCGGGAACCCTCAAGAGACCCAGTACTTC.